Sequencing of this T cell receptor (beta chain) was carried out in a study of naive and memory T cell subsets. General observations from the study: TCR transcript changes with activation or differentiation may affect this RNA method.

Amplification of ligated cDNA took four PCR rounds with SP2 and nested alpha and beta constant primers. TCRdb passed the 5' RACE reads through MiXCR, listing each CDR3 protein once. Among more than 50,000 distinct CDR3 sequences listed, approximately 8% were seen once. This clonotype was recorded many times. Its antigen remains unknown. A UMI-containing oligonucleotide was joined by 3' ligation to the TCR cDNA template. RNA was extracted from over 2 ml of whole blood of healthy adults. Input was about 1 to 1,100 ng of DNase-treated total RNA without cell sorting. The CDR3 is 15 residues long. In germline, CDR1 is SQVTM, CDR2 ANQGSEA. Trimming took 4 bases from V and 1 from J, leaving 16 bases between them.

The sequence was obtained from a female donor in good health. The rearrangement joins TRBV29-1 to TRBJ2-5, with D possibly TRBD1 on 5 matching bases. Here the CDR3 reads CSVANLQAIQETQYF. CDR3 sequence (DNA): TGCAGCGTTGCGAATTTACAGGCGATCCAAGAGACCCAGTACTTC. Drawing the rest from reference TRBV29-1 and TRBJ2-5, the complete variable domain is SAVISQKPSRDICQRGTSLTIQCQVDSQVTMMFWYRQQPGQSLTLIATANQGSEATYESGFVIDKFPISRPNLTFSTLTVSNMSPEDSSIYLCSVANLQAIQETQYFGPGTRLLVL.